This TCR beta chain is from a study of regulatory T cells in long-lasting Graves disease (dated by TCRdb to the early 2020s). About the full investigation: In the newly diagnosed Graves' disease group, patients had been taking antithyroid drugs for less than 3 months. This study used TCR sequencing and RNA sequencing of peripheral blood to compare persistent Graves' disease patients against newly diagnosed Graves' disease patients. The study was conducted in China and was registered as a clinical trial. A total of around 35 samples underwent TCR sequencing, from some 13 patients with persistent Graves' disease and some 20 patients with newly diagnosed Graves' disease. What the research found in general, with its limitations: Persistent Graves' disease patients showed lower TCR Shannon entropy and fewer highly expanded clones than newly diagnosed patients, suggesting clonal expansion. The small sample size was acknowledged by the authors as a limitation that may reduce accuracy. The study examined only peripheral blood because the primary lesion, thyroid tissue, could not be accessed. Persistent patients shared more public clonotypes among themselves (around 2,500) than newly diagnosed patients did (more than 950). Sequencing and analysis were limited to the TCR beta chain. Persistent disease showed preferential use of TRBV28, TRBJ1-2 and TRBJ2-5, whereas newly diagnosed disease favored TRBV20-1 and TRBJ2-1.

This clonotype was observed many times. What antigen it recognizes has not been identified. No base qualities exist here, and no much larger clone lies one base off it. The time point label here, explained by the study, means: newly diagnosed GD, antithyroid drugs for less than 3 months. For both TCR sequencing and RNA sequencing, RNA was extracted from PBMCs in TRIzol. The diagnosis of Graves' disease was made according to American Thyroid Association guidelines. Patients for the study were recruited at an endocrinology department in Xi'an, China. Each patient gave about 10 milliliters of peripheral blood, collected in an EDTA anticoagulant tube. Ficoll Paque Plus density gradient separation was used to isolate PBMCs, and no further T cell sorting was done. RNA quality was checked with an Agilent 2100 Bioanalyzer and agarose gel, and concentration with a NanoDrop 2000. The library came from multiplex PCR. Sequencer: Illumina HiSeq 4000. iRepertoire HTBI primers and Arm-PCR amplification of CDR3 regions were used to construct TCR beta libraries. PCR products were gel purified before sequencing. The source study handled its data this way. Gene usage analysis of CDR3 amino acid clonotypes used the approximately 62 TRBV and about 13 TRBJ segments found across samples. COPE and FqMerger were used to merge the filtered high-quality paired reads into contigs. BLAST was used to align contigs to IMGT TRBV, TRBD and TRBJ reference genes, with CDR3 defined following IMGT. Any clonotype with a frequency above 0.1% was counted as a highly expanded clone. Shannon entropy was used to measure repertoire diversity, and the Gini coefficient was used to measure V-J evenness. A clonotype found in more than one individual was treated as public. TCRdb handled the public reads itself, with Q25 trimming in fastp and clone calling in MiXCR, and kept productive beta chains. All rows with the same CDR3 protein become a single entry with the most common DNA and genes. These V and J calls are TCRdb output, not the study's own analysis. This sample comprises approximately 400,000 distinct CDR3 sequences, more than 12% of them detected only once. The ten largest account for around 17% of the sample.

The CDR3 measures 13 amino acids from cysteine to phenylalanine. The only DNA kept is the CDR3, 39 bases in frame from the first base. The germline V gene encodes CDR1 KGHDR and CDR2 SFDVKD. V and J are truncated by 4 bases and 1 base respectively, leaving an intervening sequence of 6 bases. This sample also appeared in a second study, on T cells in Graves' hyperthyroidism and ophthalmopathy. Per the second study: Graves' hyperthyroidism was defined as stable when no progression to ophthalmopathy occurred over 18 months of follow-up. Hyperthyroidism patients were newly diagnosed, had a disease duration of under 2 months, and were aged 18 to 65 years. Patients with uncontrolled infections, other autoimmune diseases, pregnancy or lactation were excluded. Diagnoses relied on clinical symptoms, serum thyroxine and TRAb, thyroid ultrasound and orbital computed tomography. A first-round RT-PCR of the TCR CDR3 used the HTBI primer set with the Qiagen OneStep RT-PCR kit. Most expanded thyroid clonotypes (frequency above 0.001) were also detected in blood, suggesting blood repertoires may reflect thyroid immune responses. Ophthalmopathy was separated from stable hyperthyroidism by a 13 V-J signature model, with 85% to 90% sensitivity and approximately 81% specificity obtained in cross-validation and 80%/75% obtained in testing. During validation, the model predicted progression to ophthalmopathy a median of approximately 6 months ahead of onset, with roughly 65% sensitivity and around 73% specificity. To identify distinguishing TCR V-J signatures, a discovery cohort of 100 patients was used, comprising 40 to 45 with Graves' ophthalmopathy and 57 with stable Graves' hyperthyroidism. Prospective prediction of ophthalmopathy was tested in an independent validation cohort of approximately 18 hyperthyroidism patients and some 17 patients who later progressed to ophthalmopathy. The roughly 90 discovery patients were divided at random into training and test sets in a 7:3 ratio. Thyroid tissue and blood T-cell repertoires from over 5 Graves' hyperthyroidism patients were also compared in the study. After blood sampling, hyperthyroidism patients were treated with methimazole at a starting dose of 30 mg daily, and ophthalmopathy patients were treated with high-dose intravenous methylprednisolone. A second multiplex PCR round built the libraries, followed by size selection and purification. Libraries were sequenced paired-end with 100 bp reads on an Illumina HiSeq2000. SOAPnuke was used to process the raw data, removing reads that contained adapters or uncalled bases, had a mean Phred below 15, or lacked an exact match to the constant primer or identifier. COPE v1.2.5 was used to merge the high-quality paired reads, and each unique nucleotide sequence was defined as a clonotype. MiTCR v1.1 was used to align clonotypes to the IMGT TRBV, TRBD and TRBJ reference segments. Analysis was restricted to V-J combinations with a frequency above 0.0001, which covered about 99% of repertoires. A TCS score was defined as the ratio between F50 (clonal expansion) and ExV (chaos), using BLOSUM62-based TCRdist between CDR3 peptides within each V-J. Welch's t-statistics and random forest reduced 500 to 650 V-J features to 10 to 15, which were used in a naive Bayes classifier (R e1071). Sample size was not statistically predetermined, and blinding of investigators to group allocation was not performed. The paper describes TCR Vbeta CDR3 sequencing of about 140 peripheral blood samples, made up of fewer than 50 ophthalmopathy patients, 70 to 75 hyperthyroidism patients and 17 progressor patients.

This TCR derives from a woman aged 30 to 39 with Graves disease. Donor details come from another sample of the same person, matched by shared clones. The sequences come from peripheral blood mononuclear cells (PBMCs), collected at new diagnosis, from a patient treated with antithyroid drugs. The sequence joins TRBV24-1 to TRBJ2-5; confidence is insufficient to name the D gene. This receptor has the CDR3 CATSDLIQETQYF. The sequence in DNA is TGTGCCACCAGTGACCTCATCCAAGAGACCCAGTACTTC.